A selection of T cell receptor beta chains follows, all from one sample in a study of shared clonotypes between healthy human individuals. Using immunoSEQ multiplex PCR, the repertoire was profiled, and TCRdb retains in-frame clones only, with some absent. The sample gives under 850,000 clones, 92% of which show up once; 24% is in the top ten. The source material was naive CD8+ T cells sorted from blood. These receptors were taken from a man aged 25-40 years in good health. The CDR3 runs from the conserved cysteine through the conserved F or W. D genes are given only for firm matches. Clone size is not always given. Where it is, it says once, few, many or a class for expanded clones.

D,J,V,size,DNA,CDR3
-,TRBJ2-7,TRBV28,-,TGTGCTGTGTCCGGTGACGAGCAGTACTTC,CAVSGDEQYF
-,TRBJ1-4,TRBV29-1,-,TGCAGCGTTGAAACCGACTTAACAGCAACTAATGAAAAACTGTTTTTT,CSVETDLTATNEKLFF
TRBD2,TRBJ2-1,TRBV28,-,TGTGCCAGCAGCCCGGCCACACCAGAGCGGGAGACCGGTGAGCAGTTCTTC,CASSPATPERETGEQFF
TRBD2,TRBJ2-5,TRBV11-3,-,TGTGCCAGCGGGAGCGGGAGTTTCGAGACCCAGTACTTC,CASGSGSFETQYF
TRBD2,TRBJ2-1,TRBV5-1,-,TGCGCCAGCAGCTTGTCTCTAGCGGGCCGAAGCTCCTACAATGAGCAGTTCTTC,CASSLSLAGRSSYNEQFF
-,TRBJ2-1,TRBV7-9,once,TGTGCCAGCAGCCCCCCCCAGATGGGCTACAATGAGCAGTTCTTC,CASSPPQMGYNEQFF
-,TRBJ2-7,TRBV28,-,TGTGCCAGCAGTACTCGAAGGGACCTATGGAACGAGCAGTACTTC,CASSTRRDLWNEQYF
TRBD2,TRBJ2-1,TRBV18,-,TGTGCCAGCTCACCCCCCCAGCGGGAGGTTGATGAGCAGTTCTTC,CASSPPQREVDEQFF
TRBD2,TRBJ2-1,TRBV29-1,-,TGCAGCGCCGCGGGACTAGCGGGAGGGGGCAATGAGCAGTTCTTC,CSAAGLAGGGNEQFF
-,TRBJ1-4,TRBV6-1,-,TGTGCCAGCAGTGAAGAGGGCAACGATAATGAAAAACTGTTTTTT,CASSEEGNDNEKLFF
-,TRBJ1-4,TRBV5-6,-,TGTGCCAGCAGTGTAGGGGGAGTCAATGAAAAACTGTTTTTT,CASSVGGVNEKLFF
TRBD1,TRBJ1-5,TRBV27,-,TGTGCCAGCAGTTCAGCACCGGGACAGGGAAGCAATCAGCCCCAGCATTTT,CASSSAPGQGSNQPQHF
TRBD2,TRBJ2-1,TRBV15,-,TGTGCCACCAGCAGAGTGGCGGGAGGGGGAGGTGAGCAGTTCTTC,CATSRVAGGGGEQFF
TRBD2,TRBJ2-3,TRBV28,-,TGTGCCAGCAGTCCCATCCTAGCGGGAGGAAAAGATACGCAGTATTTT,CASSPILAGGKDTQYF
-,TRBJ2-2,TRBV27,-,TGTGCCAGCAGTGCGGCCTTAAACACCGGGGAGCTGTTTTTT,CASSAALNTGELFF
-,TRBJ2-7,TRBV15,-,TGTGCCACCAGCGGCGGGATCGGGGGCTACGAGCAGTACTTC,CATSGGIGGYEQYF
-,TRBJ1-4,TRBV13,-,TGTGCCAGCAGCTTAGGCCCGTGGGACCCAACTAATGAAAAACTGTTTTTT,CASSLGPWDPTNEKLFF